This T cell receptor (beta chain) was recovered during a study of T cell clones after liver transplantation. Germline assignment: CDR1 SEHNR and CDR2 FQNEAQ (reference sequence). Between the trimmed V and J ends, which lost 4 bases and 6 bases, there was a span of 11 bases. The CDR3 runs to 13 residues. The study, taken as a whole, reports: These preliminary findings come from unstandardized post-transplant sampling times.

With respect to this clone: Its specificity is not known.

Using immunoSEQ multiplex PCR, the repertoire was profiled, and TCRdb retains in-frame clones only, with some absent. The sample has some 70,000 clones, 90% seen once. This sequence was found in a human donor who received a liver transplant. This sample comprised CD4+ T cells from blood, obtained before liver transplant. The chain combines TRBV7-9 with TRBJ2-3; unclear D gene. CDR3: CASSYSSGDTQYF. The CDR3 nucleotides are TGTGCCAGCAGCTATAGCTCGGGCGATACGCAGTATTTT. Full variable domain (outside the CDR3, taken from reference TRBV7-9 and TRBJ2-3): DTGVSQNPRHKITKRGQNVTFRCDPISEHNRLYWYRQTLGQGPEFLTYFQNEAQLEKSRLLSDRFSAERPKGSFSTLEIQRTEQGDSAMYLCASSYSSGDTQYFGPGTRLTVL.